This T cell receptor (beta chain) was found in a study of Ad26.COV2.S vaccination and SARS-CoV-2 variants (dated by TCRdb to about 2021). Broadly, across the study: Vaccine-arm donors came from COV1001, a multicentre, randomized, double-blind, placebo-controlled phase I-IIa trial of Ad26.COV2.S in healthy adults. Ad26.COV2.S was given intramuscularly at 5x10^10 or 1x10^11 viral particles, as a single shot or as two shots 56 days apart. The specificity and breadth of SARS-CoV-2-reactive T cell receptors after Ad26.COV2.S vaccination were assessed by TCRbeta repertoire sequencing. The TCR-sequenced set comprised approximately 32 samples: 19 Ad26.COV2.S vaccine recipients, 5 placebo recipients and 8 SARS-CoV-2 convalescent individuals. Trial participants were randomized into five groups of five: low-dose or high-dose Ad26.COV2.S given once or twice, or placebo on both occasions. Blinding of investigators to trial group allocation was maintained during experiments and outcome assessment. Study-wide findings and limitations: According to the authors, total T cell responses may have been underestimated by the TCR breadth and depth analyses. Comparing responses between vaccine doses or regimens was not something the study was powered to do. Vaccine and placebo recipients had similar non-spike TCR breadth, a finding consistent with the vaccine containing only spike. Spike-specific TCR breadth was higher in Ad26.COV2.S recipients than in placebo recipients (P = 0.0014). Substantial breadth of spike-specific CD8+ and CD4+ T cell responses was reported after vaccination.

TCRbeta CDR3 regions were sequenced with the immunoSEQ Assay. After extraction, genomic DNA underwent amplification by bias-controlled multiplex PCR, followed by high-throughput sequencing. In the authors' own workflow: Collapsing and filtering of sequences were performed to quantify the absolute abundance of each unique TCRbeta CDR3 region. T cell fraction was estimated by normalization of TCRbeta template counts to usable DNA, with usable DNA being measured through amplification of reference genes present in all nucleated cells. Repertoire TCRs were annotated as SARS-CoV-2-specific when V gene, CDR3 amino acid sequence and J gene were exactly matched to a known reactive TCR set. The reference SARS-CoV-2 TCR set came from MIRA and was filtered for enrichment in COVID-19-positive ImmuneCODE repertoires, removing public or cross-reactive TCRs. Using the MIRA antigens, annotated TCRs were further analysed by specific ORF or by position within an ORF. Breadth was defined as annotated unique rearrangements over total unique productive rearrangements; depth was the summed frequency of those rearrangements. Two-sided Wilcoxon rank-sum tests were applied when comparing TCR breadth between groups. Not all clones reach the TCRdb copy of this immuneACCESS table, which keeps in-frame sequences only. Checked studies attribute under half of the gap to unresolved V genes and leave the rest unexplained. Clone size and the V and J calls come from that table; the DNA yielded D and trimming. Here the sample has 350,000 to 450,000 clones; approximately 89% occur a single time. The biggest ten clones account for under 2% of the sample.

Concerning this clone itself: Its recognized antigen is unknown. Base qualities are not recorded, but no much larger clone differs from it by a single base.

Sample treatment or condition, as interpreted from the label and publication: some 20 received Ad26.COV2.S at low or high dose, single or two shots; roughly five received placebo; per-sample allocation not given. Repertoires of vaccine and placebo recipients were sequenced from samples collected on day 63 after the first injection. Between 29 July and 7 August 2020, Cohort 1b enrolled some 25 adults aged 18-55 years at one site in Boston, USA. Ad26.COV2.S was a replication-incompetent adenovirus type 26 vector expressing a prefusion-stabilized SARS-CoV-2 spike protein from the original Wuhan strain. The CDR3 runs 15 amino acids, cysteine and phenylalanine included. The kept DNA is CDR3 alone, 45 bases in frame from the first base. After removal of 3 bases from V and 3 bases from J, the junction retains 8 bases not matched to a gene. Via the germline V gene, CDR1 is MGHRA and CDR2 YSYEKL.

Recombination joined TRBV4-1 with TRBJ2-7; the junction holds 7 bases that match TRBD1. The clonotype was recovered from a person between 18 and 65 years old who received the Ad26.COV2.S COVID-19 vaccine or a placebo. The sample consisted of peripheral blood, taken in a trial of Ad26.COV2.S vaccine versus placebo. The encoded CDR3 is CASSHRKGGVYEQYF. Here is the DNA: TGCGCCAGCAGCCATCGTAAAGGGGGCGTCTACGAGCAGTACTTC.